This entry lists 8 T cell receptor beta chains sequenced from one sample in a study of cytomegalovirus exposure and HLA in healthy donors. The primer mix had 60 Vbeta and 13 Jbeta primers. The method was immunoSEQ multiplex PCR; TCRdb's version includes in-frame clones alone and lacks a portion of them. The sample lists about 280,000 clones, 80% to 90% occurring once. Sequencing was performed on PBMCs. The receptors come from a young woman in good health and CMV-seronegative.

This chain joins TRBV29-1 and TRBJ1-2; D gene unclear. There are 16 residues in the CDR3. V was pared by 6 bases and J by 0 bases, with 20 bases between. The germline CDR1 and CDR2 sequences are SQVTM and ANQGSEA. The CDR3: CSVAPRPAGTNYGYTF. Here the CDR3 DNA reads TGCAGCGTCGCCCCCCGTCCCGCGGGGACTAACTATGGCTACACCTTC.

As regards this clone: Other DNA sequences of this sample code for an identical CDR3. V is TRBV15 and J is TRBJ2-7; TRBD1 aligns across 10 bases. Germline V gives CDR1 LNHNV, CDR2 YYDKDF (reference sequence). Losses at the gene ends were 4 bases for V and 5 bases for J; bases not matched to a gene: 2. This CDR3 has 13 residues. The CDR3 is CATSTDRGNEQYF. Here the CDR3 DNA reads TGTGCCACCAGCACGGACAGGGGGAACGAGCAGTACTTC.

V is TRBV5-1 and J is TRBJ2-5; the match to TRBD2 covers 15 bases. Trimming took 3 bases from V and 1 from J; bases not matched to a gene: 7. The CDR3 consists of 18 residues. Germline values: CDR1 SGHRS, CDR2 YFSETQ. In nucleotides, the CDR3 is TGCGCCAGCAGCTCCATCTGGACTAGCGGGGGGGCCCAAGAGACCCAGTACTTC. Protein: CASSSIWTSGGAQETQYF.

This rearrangement joins TRBV4-1 to TRBJ2-3; the match to TRBD2 covers 8 bases. Germline V lookup: CDR1 MGHRA, CDR2 YSYEKL. This CDR3 has 18 amino acids. J gave up 3 bases and V 8 bases, and 19 bases lay outside the gene matches. CDR3 loop: CASHLHGGAHDVTDTQYF. The DNA for the CDR3 is TGCGCCAGCCACCTTCACGGGGGGGCCCACGATGTAACAGATACGCAGTATTTT.

This clone showed up just a few times. The V and J genes are TRBV19 and TRBJ2-7, with D tentatively TRBD1 (6 bases). There are 16 residues in the CDR3. Trimming took 3 bases from V and 6 from J, leaving 21 bases between them. From germline, CDR1 is LNHDA and CDR2 SQIVND (reference sequence). The CDR3 DNA reads TGTGCCAGTAGTATGTTTGGGACACCCTATGAAGTCGAGCAGTACTTC. Its protein is CASSMFGTPYEVEQYF.

This clone appeared a single time. This rearrangement joins TRBV6-1 to TRBJ2-3; 7 bases are a match to TRBD2. J was trimmed by 2 bases and V by 11 bases; bases with no gene match: 7. CDR1 is MNHNS, CDR2 SASEGT, per germline. CDR3 length equals 13 residues. The CDR3 here is CAGGGPTTDTQYF. The DNA for the CDR3 is TGTGCCGGCGGGGGACCGACCACAGATACGCAGTATTTT.

This chain joins TRBV4-1 and TRBJ2-3, with TRBD2 as a possible D gene (6 bases). V lost 0 bases to trimming and J lost 2 bases, with 12 bases between them. This CDR3 comprises 16 residues. Germline V lookup: CDR1 MGHRA, CDR2 YSYEKL. The CDR3 DNA follows: TGCGCCAGCAGCCAAGATATCGCGGGGTACACAGATACGCAGTATTTT. Translation gives CASSQDIAGYTDTQYF.

The J gene is TRBJ2-7, the V gene TRBV5-1, with D unclear. Germline V CDR1 and CDR2: SGHRS, YFSETQ. V lost 2 bases and J lost 6, with 15 bases in between. The CDR3 spans 14 residues. Here the CDR3 reads CASSLGELTGEQYF. The CDR3 bases are TGCGCCAGCAGCTTAGGAGAGTTGACGGGCGAGCAGTACTTC.